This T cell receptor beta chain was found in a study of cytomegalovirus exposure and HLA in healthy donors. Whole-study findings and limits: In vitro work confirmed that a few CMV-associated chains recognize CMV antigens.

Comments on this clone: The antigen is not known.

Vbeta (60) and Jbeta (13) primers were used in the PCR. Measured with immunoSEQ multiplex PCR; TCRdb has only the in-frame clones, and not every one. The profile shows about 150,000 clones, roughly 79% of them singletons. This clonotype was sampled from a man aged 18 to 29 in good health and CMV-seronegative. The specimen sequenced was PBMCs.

In DNA form, the CDR3 reads TGTGCCAGCAGCTTGGTATATAGCAATCAGCCCCAGCATTTT. Encoded protein: CASSLVYSNQPQHF. J is TRBJ1-5 and V is TRBV5-4; D gene unclear. The CDR3 extends over 14 amino acids. CDR1 is SGHNT and CDR2 is YYREEE in the germline V gene (reference sequence). V lost 0 bases and J lost 0, with 4 bases in between.